These 29 T cell receptor beta chains came from one sample sequenced in a study of T cell repertoires in cytomegalovirus infection. TCRdb re-called the reads through MiXCR, storing one row per CDR3 protein. The sample has around 750,000 distinct CDR3 sequences, roughly 33% seen once. The antigens of these receptors remain unknown. Here the sequenced sample was cultured CD8+ T cells from PBMCs, taken from culture after CMV antigen stimulation. All receptors derive from a human donor in good health (CMV status not recorded). Some clones in this sample may be carry-over from other donors' samples.

The genes are TRBV13 and TRBJ2-1; 13 positions match TRBD2. V gave up 4 bases and J gave up 10 bases; unmatched junction bases: 10. Germline CDR1 is PRHDT and CDR2 is FYEKMQ (reference sequence). There are 16 residues in the CDR3. Here the CDR3 DNA reads TGTGCCAGCAGCTCGACTAGCGGGGGGATGGTAGGCGAGCAGTTCTTC. This translates into CASSSTSGGMVGEQFF. Full variable domain (remainder filled in from reference TRBV13 and TRBJ2-1): AAGVIQSPRHLIKEKRETATLKCYPIPRHDTVYWYQQGPGQDPQFLISFYEKMQSDKGSIPDRFSAQQFSDYHSELNMSSLELGDSALYFCASSSTSGGMVGEQFFGPGTRLTVL.

Only a few counts were recorded for this clonotype. The rearrangement uses TRBV27 and TRBJ2-5; 8 bases are a match to TRBD1. This CDR3 is 15 amino acids long. V lost 0 bases, J lost 5 bases, and 5 bases stayed unmatched. The germline CDR1 and CDR2 sequences are MNHEY and SMNVEV (reference sequence). The CDR3 bases are TGTGCCAGCAGTTTATCAGGGACAGGCCCGGAGACCCAGTACTTC. It encodes CASSLSGTGPETQYF.

This chain connects TRBV28 to TRBJ2-2; TRBD1 aligns across 8 bases. J was trimmed by 7 bases and V by 2 bases; bases with no gene match: 3. The CDR3 is 14 residues long. The germline gives CDR1 MDHEN, CDR2 SYDVKM. CDR3 residues: CASSLAGGHGELFF. CDR3 in DNA: TGTGCCAGCAGTTTAGCAGGGGGCCACGGGGAGCTGTTTTTT.

In the case of this clonotype: Just one base apart from a much larger clone, this may be a read error. The CDR3 sequence: CASSPPARSQETQCF. CDR3 nucleotides: TGTGCCAGCAGTCCTCCCGCTAGGAGCCAAGAGACCCAGTGCTTC. The chain joins TRBV12-3 or TRBV12-4 to TRBJ2-5; D unresolved. The CDR3 covers 15 residues.

CDR3 nucleotides: TGTGCCACCAGCCCCCGGGGTTTGGTAAGGACAGATACGCAGTATTTT. This sequence encodes CATSPRGLVRTDTQYF. The chain couples TRBV15 to TRBJ2-3; D is possibly TRBD2 (5 bases). Germline CDR1 is LNHNV and CDR2 is YYDKDF (reference sequence). V lost 5 bases, J lost 3 bases, and 18 bases lay in between. This CDR3 has 16 amino acids.

This clonotype was observed many times. The chain carries TRBV7-2 and TRBJ2-1; D may be TRBD1 (5 bases). CDR1 is SGHTA and CDR2 is FQGNSA in the germline V gene. V lost 2 bases and J 4 bases, leaving 12 bases between the germline ends. The CDR3 totals 15 residues. CDR3 nucleotides: TGTGCCAGCAGCTTACCCTCGGACATATACAATGAGCAGTTCTTC. Protein: CASSLPSDIYNEQFF.

This clonotype was counted only a few times. The chain links TRBV15 to TRBJ1-1, with TRBD1 matching over 7 bases. Germline loops: CDR1 LNHNV, CDR2 YYDKDF (reference sequence). CDR3 length equals 14 residues. The junction had 3 bases not matched to a gene; V was cut back by 3 bases and J by 2 bases. The CDR3 nucleotides are TGTGCCACCAGCAGGGACAGGTCCAACACTGAAGCTTTCTTT. It specifies CATSRDRSNTEAFF.

The rearrangement links TRBV6-2 or TRBV6-3 to TRBJ2-2; tentative D call: TRBD2 (6 bases). This CDR3 spans 16 amino acids. Between the trimmed V and J ends, which lost 6 bases and 0 bases, there was a span of 14 bases. Germline V gene sequence: CDR1 MNHEY, CDR2 SVGEGT. CDR3 in amino acids: CASSQTLAANTGELFF. The CDR3 DNA is TGTGCCAGCAGCCAGACACTAGCTGCGAACACCGGGGAGCTGTTTTTT.

The gene calls are TRBV27 and TRBJ1-5; maybe TRBD1 (6 bases). Germline-derived CDR1 and CDR2 are MNHEY and SMNVEV (reference sequence). This CDR3 has 14 residues. Trimming pared 4 bases from V and 7 bases from J, leaving 14 bases between. CDR3 sequence (DNA): TGTGCCAGCAGTTCACACAGGGTGTTCCAGCCCCAGCATTTT. Translation: CASSSHRVFQPQHF.

The V and J genes are TRBV9 and TRBJ2-3, with TRBD2 matching 7 bases. Unmatched junction bases numbered 13, after V lost 3 bases and J lost 0 bases. This CDR3 has 18 residues. Germline V lookup: CDR1 SGDLS, CDR2 YYNGEE. Here the CDR3 DNA reads TGTGCCAGCAGCGCCGGCACGACTAGCCTATTTAGCACAGATACGCAGTATTTT. Translation gives CASSAGTTSLFSTDTQYF.

This clonotype was detected a few times. The chain uses TRBV7-3 and TRBJ2-1, with TRBD2 matching over 9 bases. V shed 5 bases, J shed 7 bases, and the junction held 12 bases outside the gene matches. The CDR3 loop spans 16 amino acids. Germline CDR1 reads SGHTA; CDR2 reads FQGTGA. CDR3 loop: CASSNLALAGLNEQFF. As DNA, the CDR3 is TGTGCCAGCAGCAACTTAGCACTAGCGGGTCTAAATGAGCAGTTCTTC.

The chain employs TRBV12-3 or TRBV12-4 and TRBJ2-5; 7 positions match TRBD1. Trimming took 3 bases from V and 3 from J; bases not matched to a gene: 7. This CDR3 has 15 amino acids. The CDR3 is CASSFPFDREETQYF. The CDR3 coding sequence is TGTGCCAGCAGTTTTCCCTTTGACAGGGAAGAGACCCAGTACTTC.

CDR3 in DNA: TGTGCCAGCAGCTTCAACAGGGGAGCGAACACTGAAGCTTTCTTT. Its translation: CASSFNRGANTEAFF. V and J are TRBV7-9 and TRBJ1-1, with 7 bases aligning to TRBD1. This CDR3 region has 15 residues. The germline V gene encodes CDR1 SEHNR and CDR2 FQNEAQ (reference sequence). V shed 3 bases, J shed 1 base, and the junction held 5 bases outside the gene matches.

This chain joins TRBV5-1 and TRBJ2-1, with 10 bases matching TRBD1. The CDR3 covers 17 residues. CDR1 is SGHRS and CDR2 is YFSETQ in the germline V gene. The junction had 13 bases not matched to a gene; V was cut back by 4 bases and J by 6 bases. In nucleotides, the CDR3 is TGCGCCAGCAGCATCGGGACAGGGGTTGGGGTGTCCAATGAGCAGTTCTTC. Its protein is CASSIGTGVGVSNEQFF. Drawing the rest from reference TRBV5-1 and TRBJ2-1, the complete variable domain is KAGVTQTPRYLIKTRGQQVTLSCSPISGHRSVSWYQQTPGQGLQFLFEYFSETQRNKGNFPGRFSGRQFSNSRSEMNVSTLELGDSALYLCASSIGTGVGVSNEQFFGPGTRLTVL.

The rearrangement links TRBV12-3 or TRBV12-4 to TRBJ1-1; D unresolved. This CDR3 comprises 13 residues. V was shortened by 0 bases and J by 5 bases, with 7 bases between the two germline ends. In nucleotides, the CDR3 is TGTGCCAGCAGTTTAGCCCTCTTGACTGAAGCTTTCTTT. Translation gives CASSLALLTEAFF.

This clonotype showed up many times. This chain joins TRBV7-2 and TRBJ2-7; D might be TRBD2 (5 bases). CDR1 and CDR2 from the germline V gene are SGHTA and FQGNSA. The V end was cut by 6 bases, the J end by 2 bases, with 17 bases between. CDR3 length equals 15 residues. DNA for the CDR3: TGTGCCAGCAGTCTTCCGAGCGGCAGTCCCTACGAGCAGTACTTC. It yields the protein CASSLPSGSPYEQYF. The whole variable domain, remainder taken from reference TRBV7-2 and TRBJ2-7, is GAGVSQSPSNKVTEKGKDVELRCDPISGHTALYWYRQSLGQGLEFLIYFQGNSAPDKSGLPSDRFSAERTGGSVSTLTIQRTQQEDSAVYLCASSLPSGSPYEQYFGPGTRLTVT.

For the CDR3, the DNA is TGTGCCAGCAGTACCTCGGACAGGGAAAACTACGAGCAGTACGTC. Encoded protein: CASSTSDRENYEQYV. The V and J genes are TRBV6-6 and TRBJ2-7; 8 positions agree with TRBD1. Germline V gene data show CDR1 as MNHNY and CDR2 as SVGAGI (reference sequence). The junction had 9 bases not matched to a gene; V was cut back by 5 bases and J by 3 bases. CDR3 size: 15 residues.

This clonotype appeared a few times. V is TRBV6-1 and J is TRBJ1-6, with 11 bases lining up with TRBD1. In germline, CDR1 is MNHNS, CDR2 SASEGT. CDR3 size: 18 residues. V gave up 2 bases and J gave up 2 bases; unmatched junction bases: 5. The CDR3 DNA sequence: TGTGCCAGCAGTGAATCCGGACAGGGGGCGGCCTATAATTCACCCCTCCACTTT. The encoded protein is CASSESGQGAAYNSPLHF.

Only a few counts were recorded for this clonotype. The chain recombines TRBV11-3 with TRBJ2-2, with no clear D. Germline V gene data show CDR1 as SGHNT and CDR2 as YENEEA. Trimming took off 1 base at V and 1 base at J, with 13 bases between the two ends. This CDR3 comprises 17 residues. For the CDR3, the DNA is TGTGCCAGCAGCTTAGGCCTCTACCTTGAGAACACCGGGGAGCTGTTTTTT. This encodes CASSLGLYLENTGELFF.

This clonotype appeared a single time. Since a much larger clone is just one base distant, this may be a read error. The chain links TRBV12-3 or TRBV12-4 to TRBJ2-6, with 8 bases fitting TRBD1. The length of the CDR3 is 19 residues. The CDR3 protein is CASSLAWVPRGPGTNVLTF. The CDR3 nucleotides read TGTGCCAGCAGTTTAGCGTGGGTCCCCAGGGGGCCTGGGACCAACGTCCTGACTTTC.

The V gene is TRBV7-4, the J gene TRBJ1-1; D not resolved. Germline V gene data show CDR1 as SGHVT and CDR2 as SQSDAQ. The CDR3 has 13 amino acids. Trimming cost V 4 bases and J 10 bases, with 16 bases left between them. The CDR3 reads CASSWGEVAGAFF. For the CDR3, the DNA is TGTGCCAGCAGCTGGGGAGAGGTGGCTGGAGCTTTCTTT.

This clonotype was detected a few times. The chain has TRBV9 and TRBJ2-1; TRBD2 agrees at 10 bases. In germline, CDR1 is SGDLS, CDR2 YYNGEE. V gave up 2 bases and J gave up 7 bases; unmatched junction bases: 9. The CDR3 extends over 16 amino acids. CDR3 coding DNA: TGTGCCAGCAGCGTTCACGAGCGGGGGGGCCGGAATGAGCAGTTCTTC. It codes for CASSVHERGGRNEQFF.

The genes are TRBV6-2 or TRBV6-3 and TRBJ1-5; 7 positions match TRBD1. Germline CDR1 is MNHEY and CDR2 is SVGEGT. V was pared by 4 bases and J by 2 bases, with 8 bases of the junction left unmatched. There are 16 residues in the CDR3. CDR3 sequence reads: CASSSTGEEGNQPQHF. CDR3 bases: TGTGCCAGCAGTTCTACAGGGGAAGAGGGCAATCAGCCCCAGCATTTT.

Here the CDR3 reads CASSSQVAGLETQYF. The DNA of the CDR3 is TGTGCCAGCAGCTCACAAGTGGCGGGATTAGAGACCCAGTACTTC. The chain employs TRBV7-9 and TRBJ2-5, with a weak D call TRBD2 (6 bases). CDR1 and CDR2 from the germline V gene are SEHNR and FQNEAQ (reference sequence). The CDR3 consists of 15 residues. V lost 4 bases and J 4 bases, leaving 16 bases between the germline ends.

V is TRBV14 and J is TRBJ1-1; D not resolved. Germline values: CDR1 SGHDN, CDR2 FVKESK. The V gene lost 3 bases and the J gene lost 4 bases, with 9 bases spanning the gap. CDR3 length equals 13 residues. Here the CDR3 DNA reads TGTGCCAGCAGCCAGTCTACGACCACTGAAGCTTTCTTT. Amino acid sequence: CASSQSTTTEAFF.

There are a few counts of this clonotype. The rearrangement joins TRBV12-3 or TRBV12-4 to TRBJ2-2, with TRBD2 matching 7 bases. The CDR3 loop spans 15 amino acids. Trimming at V came to 0 bases and at J to 5 bases, leaving 3 bases not matched to a gene. This CDR3 is CASSLAYGGTGELFF. As DNA, the CDR3 is TGTGCCAGCAGTTTAGCGTACGGGGGGACCGGGGAGCTGTTTTTT.

This chain links TRBV15 with TRBJ1-5; no definite D call. Trimming took 2 bases from V and 14 from J, leaving 10 bases between them. CDR3 length: 11 amino acids. Germline CDR1 and CDR2: LNHNV and YYDKDF (reference sequence). The CDR3 DNA reads TGTGCCACCAGCAGAAATCACGTTAAGCATTTT. This gives the protein CATSRNHVKHF.

This clonotype was counted a single time. This chain connects TRBV13 to TRBJ1-1; 7 nucleotides line up with TRBD1. The CDR3 length is 14 residues. The V segment lost 7 bases and the J segment 4 bases; nucleotides outside the gene matches: 9. Germline V gene sequence: CDR1 PRHDT, CDR2 FYEKMQ (reference sequence). The CDR3 is CASTQGGAVTEAFF. CDR3 DNA: TGTGCCAGCACCCAGGGGGGGGCAGTCACTGAAGCTTTCTTT. The full variable domain, its missing parts supplied by reference TRBV13 and TRBJ1-1, is AAGVIQSPRHLIKEKRETATLKCYPIPRHDTVYWYQQGPGQDPQFLISFYEKMQSDKGSIPDRFSAQQFSDYHSELNMSSLELGDSALYFCASTQGGAVTEAFFGQGTRLTVV.

The table lists this clonotype with a few counts. The CDR3 reads CASSPSGDEAFF. Written as DNA, the CDR3 is TGTGCCAGCAGTCCATCAGGAGATGAAGCTTTCTTT. V and J are TRBV12-3 or TRBV12-4 and TRBJ1-1; D gene ambiguous. The V end lost 5 bases, the J end lost 7 bases, and 11 bases lay between the germline ends. This CDR3 contains 12 residues.